This TCR beta chain was sequenced during a study of OX40 agonist ivuxolimab in advanced cancers. At the level of the study: Patients in the trial were receiving intravenous ivuxolimab every 2 weeks, at doses of 0.01 to 10 mg/kg. Earlier anti-PD-1, anti-PD-L1 or anti-CTLA-4 therapy was permitted; over 35% had received some. The study reported partial responses in three patients: one hepatocellular carcinoma, two cutaneous melanoma.

Germline V lookup: CDR1 MGHRA, CDR2 YSYEKL. This CDR3 spans 15 amino acids. Points from the study as a whole: By week 6 at 0.1 to 3.0 mg/kg, blood CD4+ and CD8+ T cells had expanded clonally.

Repertoires were generated with immunoSEQ multiplex PCR, while TCRdb's copy carries only in-frame clones and drops some. The sample includes about 32,000 clones, about 83% seen only once; the top ten take around 21%. Points on this clone: Its antigen is unidentified. With a much larger clone just one base away, this may be a read error.

This sample comprised CD4+ or CD8+ T cells sorted from blood, obtained in a trial of the OX40 agonist ivuxolimab. This TCR derives from an adult with an advanced solid tumor such as melanoma, head and neck, liver or kidney cancer. V usage is TRBV4-1 and J usage is TRBJ1-1, with 7 positions matching TRBD1. The CDR3 sequence is CVSSPTGEVNTEAFF. CDR3 nucleotide sequence: TGCGTCAGCAGTCCTACAGGGGAGGTGAACACTGAAGCTTTCTTT.